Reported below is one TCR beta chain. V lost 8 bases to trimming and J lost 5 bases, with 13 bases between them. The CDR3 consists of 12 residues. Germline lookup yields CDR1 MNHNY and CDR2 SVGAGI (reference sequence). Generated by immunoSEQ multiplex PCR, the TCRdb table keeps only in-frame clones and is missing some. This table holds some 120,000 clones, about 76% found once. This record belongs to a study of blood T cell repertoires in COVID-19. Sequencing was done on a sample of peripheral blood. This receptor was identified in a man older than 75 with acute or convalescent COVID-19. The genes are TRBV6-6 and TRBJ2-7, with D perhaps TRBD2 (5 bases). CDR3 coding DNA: TGTGCCAGCTCCCGGGGAAACGACGAGCAGTACTTC. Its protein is CASSRGNDEQYF.